This TCR beta chain stems from a study of OX40 agonist ivuxolimab in advanced cancers. Study-wide context: Past anti-PD-1, anti-PD-L1 or anti-CTLA-4 therapy was accepted, and 40% had received some. Partial responses were seen in three patients, one with hepatocellular carcinoma and two with cutaneous melanoma.

V was clipped by 5 bases and J by 5 bases; unmatched bases: 8. Germline V gene sequence: CDR1 MNHEY, CDR2 SVGAGI. CDR3 length: 14 residues. Assay used: immunoSEQ multiplex PCR; TCRdb lists only in-frame clones, some missing. The sample has under 55,000 clones, 85% to 95% seen once. The V gene is TRBV6-5, the J gene TRBJ2-7, with 8 bases matching TRBD2. The starting material was CD4+ or CD8+ T cells sorted from blood, obtained in a trial of the OX40 agonist ivuxolimab. This receptor was taken from an adult with an advanced solid tumor such as melanoma, head and neck, liver or kidney cancer. CDR3 sequence (DNA): TGTGCCAGCAGTCCGACTAGCGTGTGGGACGAGCAGTACTTC. Protein sequence: CASSPTSVWDEQYF.